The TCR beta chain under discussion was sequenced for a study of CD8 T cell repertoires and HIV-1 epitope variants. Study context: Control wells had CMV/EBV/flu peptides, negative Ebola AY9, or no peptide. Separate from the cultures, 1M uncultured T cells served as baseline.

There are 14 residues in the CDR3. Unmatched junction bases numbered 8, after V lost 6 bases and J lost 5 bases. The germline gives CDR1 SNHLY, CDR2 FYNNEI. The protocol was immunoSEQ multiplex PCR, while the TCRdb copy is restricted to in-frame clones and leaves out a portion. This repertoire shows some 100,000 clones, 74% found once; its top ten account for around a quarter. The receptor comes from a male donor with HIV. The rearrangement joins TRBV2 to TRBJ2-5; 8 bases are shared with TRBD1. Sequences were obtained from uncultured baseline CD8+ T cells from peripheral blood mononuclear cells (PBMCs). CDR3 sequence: CASRSAGGLETQYF. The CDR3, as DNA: TGTGCCAGCAGGTCTGCAGGGGGCTTGGAGACCCAGTACTTC.